This T cell receptor beta chain originates from a study of shared clonotypes between healthy human individuals. Study-level information: Per donor, CD8 memory used one plate, CD8 naive used two, CD4 memory used three and CD4 naive used three.

CDR1 and CDR2 (germline): SGHRS, YFSETQ. V lost 0 bases to trimming and J lost 4 bases, with 8 bases between them. This CDR3 is built from 14 residues. Broader study findings: A handful of donors showed sharing of about 4.8% of naive CD4 clonotypes.

Worth noting for this clone: Its antigen is still unknown. Additional DNA sequences in this sample encode the identical CDR3.

In the sorted-subset replicate PCRs, around 0.2 ug DNA, tens of thousands of T cell genomes, was used. Clones were read by immunoSEQ multiplex PCR, and TCRdb kept only the in-frame ones, dropping some. The table includes a few million clones, around 94% detected once. The sequenced material came from naive CD4+ T cells sorted from blood. As for subset: CD45RA+ positively selected. The receptor was derived from a man aged 18 to 29 in good health. J is TRBJ1-3 and V is TRBV5-1, with D unclear. The CDR3 protein is CASSLGSEGNTIYF. As DNA, the CDR3 is TGCGCCAGCAGCTTGGGTAGCGAAGGAAACACCATATATTTT.